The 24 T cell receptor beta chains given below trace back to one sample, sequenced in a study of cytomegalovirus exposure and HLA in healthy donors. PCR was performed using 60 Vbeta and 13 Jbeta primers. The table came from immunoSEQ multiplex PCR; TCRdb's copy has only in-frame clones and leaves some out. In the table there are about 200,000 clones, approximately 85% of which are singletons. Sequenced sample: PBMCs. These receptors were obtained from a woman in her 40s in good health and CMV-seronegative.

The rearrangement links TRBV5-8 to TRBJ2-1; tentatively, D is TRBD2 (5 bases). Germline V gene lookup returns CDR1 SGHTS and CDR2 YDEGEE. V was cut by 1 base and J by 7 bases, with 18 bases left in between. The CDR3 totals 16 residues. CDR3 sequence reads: CASSLRRTSRGNEQFF. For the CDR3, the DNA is TGTGCCAGCAGCTTGAGGAGGACCTCCAGAGGGAATGAGCAGTTCTTC.

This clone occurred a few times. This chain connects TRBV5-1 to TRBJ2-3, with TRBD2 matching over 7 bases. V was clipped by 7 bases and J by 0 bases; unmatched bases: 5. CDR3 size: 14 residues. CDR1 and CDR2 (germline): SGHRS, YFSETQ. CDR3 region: CASGLAASTDTQYF. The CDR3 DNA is TGCGCCAGCGGTCTAGCGGCGAGCACAGATACGCAGTATTTT.

The CDR3 DNA sequence: TGTGCCAGCACCCCGACATACGACAGGCACTATGGCTACACCTTC. This gives the protein CASTPTYDRHYGYTF. The chain is built from TRBV2 and TRBJ1-2, with D possibly TRBD1 on 6 matching bases. Trimming took 7 bases from V and 3 from J, leaving 18 bases between them. Germline values: CDR1 SNHLY, CDR2 FYNNEI. The CDR3 is made up of 15 amino acids.

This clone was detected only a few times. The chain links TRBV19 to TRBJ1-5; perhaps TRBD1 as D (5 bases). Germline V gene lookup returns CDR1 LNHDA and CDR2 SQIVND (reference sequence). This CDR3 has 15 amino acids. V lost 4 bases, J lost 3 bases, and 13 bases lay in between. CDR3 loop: CASSRGDGSNQPQHF. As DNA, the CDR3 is TGTGCCAGTAGTAGGGGGGACGGATCCAATCAGCCCCAGCATTTT.

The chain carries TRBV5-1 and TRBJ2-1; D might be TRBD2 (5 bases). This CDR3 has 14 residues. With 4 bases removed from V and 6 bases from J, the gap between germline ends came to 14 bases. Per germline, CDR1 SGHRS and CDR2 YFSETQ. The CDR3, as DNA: TGCGCCAGCAGCCCGGGATCTTCCCTCAATGAGCAGTTCTTC. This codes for CASSPGSSLNEQFF.

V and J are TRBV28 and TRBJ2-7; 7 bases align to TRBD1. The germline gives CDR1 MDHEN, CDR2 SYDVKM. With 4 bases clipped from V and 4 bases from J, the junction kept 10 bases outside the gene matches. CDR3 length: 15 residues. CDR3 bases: TGTGCCAGCAGTTCCCACGACAGGGCCCTTTACGAGCAGTACTTC. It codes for CASSSHDRALYEQYF.

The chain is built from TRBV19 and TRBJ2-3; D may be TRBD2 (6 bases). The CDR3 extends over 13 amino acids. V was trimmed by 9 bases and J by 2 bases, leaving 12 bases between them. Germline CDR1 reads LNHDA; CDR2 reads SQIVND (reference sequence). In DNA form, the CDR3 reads TGTGCCAGCCAACGGGACTTCACAGATACGCAGTATTTT. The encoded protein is CASQRDFTDTQYF.

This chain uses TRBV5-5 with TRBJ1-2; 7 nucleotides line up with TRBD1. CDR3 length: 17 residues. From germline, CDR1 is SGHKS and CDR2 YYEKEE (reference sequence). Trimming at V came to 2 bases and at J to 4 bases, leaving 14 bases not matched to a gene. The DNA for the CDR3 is TGTGCCAGCAGCTTCCAGGGGGGATCGGGGCTAGGCTATGGCTACACCTTC. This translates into CASSFQGGSGLGYGYTF.

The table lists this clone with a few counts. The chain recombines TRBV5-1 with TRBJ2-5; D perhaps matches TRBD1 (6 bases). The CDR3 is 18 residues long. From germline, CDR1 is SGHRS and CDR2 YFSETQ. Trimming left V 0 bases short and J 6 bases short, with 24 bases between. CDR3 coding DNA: TGCGCCAGCAGCTTGGACCAGGGGTGGGTGAGTCTTGAAAAGACCCAGTACTTC. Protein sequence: CASSLDQGWVSLEKTQYF.

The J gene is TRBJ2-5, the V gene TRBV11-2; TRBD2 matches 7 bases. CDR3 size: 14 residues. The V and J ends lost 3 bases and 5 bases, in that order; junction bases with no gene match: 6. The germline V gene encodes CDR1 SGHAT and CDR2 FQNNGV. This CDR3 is CASSLVGGGETQYF. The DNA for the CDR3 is TGTGCCAGCAGCTTGGTCGGGGGAGGGGAGACCCAGTACTTC.

The CDR3 region is CAWSVMDRVGGSSYEQYF. CDR3 in DNA: TGTGCCTGGAGTGTAATGGACAGGGTAGGTGGGAGCTCCTACGAGCAGTACTTC. The rearrangement uses TRBV30 and TRBJ2-5, with 8 positions matching TRBD1. Gene TRBJ2-7 matches the end of the DNA better, so the J call may be wrong. Germline CDR1 is GTSNPN and CDR2 is SVGIG (reference sequence). The CDR3 contains 18 residues.

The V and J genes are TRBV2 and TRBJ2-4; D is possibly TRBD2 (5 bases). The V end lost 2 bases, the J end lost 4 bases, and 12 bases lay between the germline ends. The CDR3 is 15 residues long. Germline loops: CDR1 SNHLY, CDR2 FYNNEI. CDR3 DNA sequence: TGTGCCAGCAGTGAATCCGGGATTGCTAAAAACATTCAGTACTTC. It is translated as CASSESGIAKNIQYF.

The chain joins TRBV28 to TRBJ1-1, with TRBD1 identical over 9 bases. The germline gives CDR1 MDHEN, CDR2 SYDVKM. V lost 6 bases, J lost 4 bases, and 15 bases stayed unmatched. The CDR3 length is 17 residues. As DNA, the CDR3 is TGTGCCAGCAGGCCTACACCGGGACAGGGCGGGTTCACTGAAGCTTTCTTT. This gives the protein CASRPTPGQGGFTEAFF.

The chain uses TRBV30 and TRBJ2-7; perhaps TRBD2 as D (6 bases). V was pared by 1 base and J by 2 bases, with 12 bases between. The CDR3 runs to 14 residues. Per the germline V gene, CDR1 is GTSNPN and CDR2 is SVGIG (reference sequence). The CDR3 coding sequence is TGTGCCTGGAGTGCGGGGACTGGTACCTACGAGCAGTACTTC. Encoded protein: CAWSAGTGTYEQYF.

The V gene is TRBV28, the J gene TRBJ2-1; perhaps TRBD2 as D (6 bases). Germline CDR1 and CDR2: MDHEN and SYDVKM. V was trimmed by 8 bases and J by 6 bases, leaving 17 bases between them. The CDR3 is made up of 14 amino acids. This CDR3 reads CASFRLGGLNEQFF. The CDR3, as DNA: TGTGCCAGCTTCCGACTAGGCGGACTCAATGAGCAGTTCTTC.

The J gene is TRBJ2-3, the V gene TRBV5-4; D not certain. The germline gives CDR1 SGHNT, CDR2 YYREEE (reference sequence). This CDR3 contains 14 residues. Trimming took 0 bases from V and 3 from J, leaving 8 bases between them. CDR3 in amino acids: CASSLDSRTDTQYF. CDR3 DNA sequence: TGTGCCAGCAGCTTGGATTCGAGGACAGATACGCAGTATTTT.

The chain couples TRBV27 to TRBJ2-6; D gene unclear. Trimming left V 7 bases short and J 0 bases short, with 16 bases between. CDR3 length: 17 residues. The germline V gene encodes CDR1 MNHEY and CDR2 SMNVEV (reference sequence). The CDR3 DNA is TGTGCCAGCAACCGGTTTACTAAATTCTCTGGGGCCAACGTCCTGACTTTC. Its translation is CASNRFTKFSGANVLTF.

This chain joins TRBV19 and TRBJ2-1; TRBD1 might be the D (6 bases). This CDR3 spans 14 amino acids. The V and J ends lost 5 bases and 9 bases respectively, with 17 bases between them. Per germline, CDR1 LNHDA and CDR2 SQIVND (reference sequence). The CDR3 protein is CASSPQGPRGEQFF. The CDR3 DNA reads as TGTGCCAGTAGTCCACAGGGACCAAGAGGTGAGCAGTTCTTC.

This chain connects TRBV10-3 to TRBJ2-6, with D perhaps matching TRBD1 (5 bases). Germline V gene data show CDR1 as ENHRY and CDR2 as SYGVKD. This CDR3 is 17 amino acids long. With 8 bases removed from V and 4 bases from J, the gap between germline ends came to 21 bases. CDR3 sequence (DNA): TGTGCCATCGGGCTGGGAAGGGGAAAGTCGGGGGCCAACGTCCTGACTTTC. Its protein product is CAIGLGRGKSGANVLTF.

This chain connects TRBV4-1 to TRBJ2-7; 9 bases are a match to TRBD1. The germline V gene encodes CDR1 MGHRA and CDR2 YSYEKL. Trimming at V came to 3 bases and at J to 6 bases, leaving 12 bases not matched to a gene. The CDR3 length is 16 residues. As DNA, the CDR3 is TGCGCCAGCAGCCAGGTTGCGGGACAGGGACCCCTCGAGCAGTACTTC. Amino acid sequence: CASSQVAGQGPLEQYF.

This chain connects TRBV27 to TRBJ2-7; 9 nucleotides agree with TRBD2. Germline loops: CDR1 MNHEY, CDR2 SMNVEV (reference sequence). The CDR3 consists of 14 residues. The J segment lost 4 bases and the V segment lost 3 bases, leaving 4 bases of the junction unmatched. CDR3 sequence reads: CASSFSGSQYEQYF. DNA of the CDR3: TGTGCCAGCAGTTTTAGCGGGAGTCAGTACGAGCAGTACTTC.

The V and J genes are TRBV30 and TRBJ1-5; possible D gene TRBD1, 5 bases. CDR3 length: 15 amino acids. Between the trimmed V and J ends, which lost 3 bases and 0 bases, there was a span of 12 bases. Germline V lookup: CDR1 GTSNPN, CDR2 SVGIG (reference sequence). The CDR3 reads CAWSGDRNSNQPQHF. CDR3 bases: TGTGCCTGGAGCGGAGACAGAAATAGCAATCAGCCCCAGCATTTT.

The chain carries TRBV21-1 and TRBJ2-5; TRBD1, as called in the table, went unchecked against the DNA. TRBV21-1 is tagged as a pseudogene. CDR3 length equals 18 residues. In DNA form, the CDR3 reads TGTGCCAGCAGCAAAGAAAAGCCGAAACAGGGAAGTCAAGAGACCCAGTACTTC. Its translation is CASSKEKPKQGSQETQYF.

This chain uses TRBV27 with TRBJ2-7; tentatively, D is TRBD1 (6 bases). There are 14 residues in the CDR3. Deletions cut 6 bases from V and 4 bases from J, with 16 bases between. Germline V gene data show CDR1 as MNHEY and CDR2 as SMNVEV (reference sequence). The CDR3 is CASRNQGSLYEQYF. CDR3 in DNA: TGTGCCAGCAGGAACCAGGGGTCTTTATACGAGCAGTACTTC.